This T cell receptor beta chain came from a study of T-cell reconstitution after alpha-beta-depleted transplantation in children. Notes on the study in general: For some patients, TCRbeta diversity was high at day 60 because of recipient T cells and thymic progenitors that survived.

This sample's TCRbeta library carried unique molecular identifier barcodes. Each CDR3 protein gets one entry after TCRdb re-called the PCR reads with MiXCR. The repertoire includes some 550,000 distinct CDR3 sequences, about 23% of them detected once, and around an eighth sits in the top ten. This clonotype came up a few times. Antigen unknown. The CDR3 length is 15 residues. Trimming pared 6 bases from V and 0 bases from J, leaving 13 bases between. Looked up from germline, CDR1 is MDHEN and CDR2 is SYDVKM. The sequence derives from a boy under two years old who had a stem cell transplant for acute myeloid leukemia, so the T cells may come from the graft donor. Sample: PBMCs, mostly from graft donor cells, taken 360 days after TCRalphabeta/CD19-depleted stem cell transplant. This chain connects TRBV28 to TRBJ2-3; D is possibly TRBD1 (6 bases). The CDR3 sequence: CASSLQGLSTDTQYF. The CDR3 nucleotides read TGTGCCAGCAGCCTACAGGGATTAAGCACAGATACGCAGTATTTT.